A single sample gave rise to the 20 T cell receptor beta chains below, sequenced in a study of T cells after yellow fever vaccination. TCRdb ran MiXCR on the 5' RACE reads and lists one entry per CDR3 protein. The repertoire consists of more than 250,000 distinct CDR3 sequences, with 6.5% to 8.5% occurring once and the leading ten covering over 15%. Sequencing was performed on PBMCs, taken 35 to 50 days after the first yellow fever vaccination. Receptors originate from a man younger than 35 who received the YFV17D yellow fever vaccine.

This clonotype was observed a handful of times. J is TRBJ2-1 and V is TRBV20-1; 11 positions agree with TRBD2. After removal of 2 bases from V and 4 bases from J, the junction contained 4 bases not matched to a gene. The CDR3 runs to 15 residues. CDR1 and CDR2 (germline): DFQATT, SNEGSKA (reference sequence). CDR3 in DNA: TGCAGTGCTAGAAAGGGACTAGCGGCTTACAATGAGCAGTTCTTC. It specifies CSARKGLAAYNEQFF.

The chain combines TRBV27 with TRBJ2-3; D gene ambiguous. Trimming took 5 bases from V and 5 from J, leaving 14 bases between them. The CDR3 extends over 14 amino acids. The germline gives CDR1 MNHEY, CDR2 SMNVEV (reference sequence). The CDR3 DNA is TGTGCCAGCAGTCGAGCCGGTTTCGGAGATACGCAGTATTTT. The encoded protein is CASSRAGFGDTQYF.

This clonotype was counted at least ten times. J is TRBJ1-5 and V is TRBV6-1; possibly TRBD1 for D (6 bases). V was cut by 5 bases and J by 2 bases, with 10 bases left in between. The CDR3 covers 14 residues. Germline CDR1 and CDR2: MNHNS and SASEGT. The CDR3 coding sequence is TGTGCCAGCAGTCCGGACAGAGGCAATCAGCCCCAGCATTTT. It yields the protein CASSPDRGNQPQHF.

This clonotype was found a few times. The chain couples TRBV7-8 to TRBJ2-3; D is perhaps TRBD1 (6 bases). CDR3 length: 15 amino acids. V shed 3 bases and J shed 3 bases, with 13 bases lying between them. The germline V gene encodes CDR1 SGHVS and CDR2 FQNEAQ. The CDR3 reads CASSLGHGVTDTQYF. The CDR3 nucleotides read TGTGCCAGCAGCTTGGGACACGGAGTTACAGATACGCAGTATTTT.

The V and J genes are TRBV6-1 and TRBJ2-1, with 9 bases fitting TRBD2. CDR1 and CDR2 from the germline V gene are MNHNS and SASEGT. With 5 bases clipped from V and 5 bases from J, the junction kept 13 bases outside the gene matches. CDR3 size: 17 residues. The DNA for the CDR3 is TGTGCCAGCAGTCCCCCTCGAATAGCGGGGGACAACAATGAGCAGTTCTTC. Translating it yields CASSPPRIAGDNNEQFF.

The gene calls are TRBV5-1 and TRBJ2-3; D is undetermined. The germline V gene encodes CDR1 SGHRS and CDR2 YFSETQ. The V end was cut by 5 bases, the J end by 0 bases, with 10 bases between. The CDR3 length is 14 residues. The CDR3 protein is CASRTHPSTDTQYF. The DNA for the CDR3 is TGCGCCAGCAGAACCCACCCTAGCACAGATACGCAGTATTTT.

V is TRBV4-2 and J is TRBJ2-7, with TRBD1 identical over 8 bases. The germline V gene encodes CDR1 LGHNA and CDR2 YNFKEQ. The CDR3 consists of 15 residues. V trimming: 0 bases; J trimming: 5 bases; junction bases outside the gene matches: 6. CDR3 residues: CASSQEDRVSDEQYF. The CDR3, as DNA: TGTGCCAGCAGCCAAGAGGACAGGGTAAGCGACGAGCAGTACTTC.

This rearrangement joins TRBV7-9 to TRBJ1-3, with TRBD1 as a possible D gene (5 bases). Germline loops: CDR1 SEHNR, CDR2 FQNEAQ (reference sequence). The CDR3 totals 16 residues. V lost 5 bases and J 0 bases, leaving 14 bases between the germline ends. In nucleotides, the CDR3 is TGTGCCAGCAGCCCCGGGACGGCCGTCTCTGGAAACACCATATATTTT. This codes for CASSPGTAVSGNTIYF.

The rearrangement links TRBV7-3 to TRBJ2-2; 8 bases map to TRBD2. The J segment lost 1 base and the V segment lost 4 bases, leaving 5 bases of the junction unmatched. The CDR3 runs to 16 residues. Germline assignment: CDR1 SGHTA and CDR2 FQGTGA. The chain's CDR3 is CASSSVSGGNTGELFF. In DNA, the CDR3 is TGTGCCAGCAGCTCCGTGAGCGGGGGGAACACCGGGGAGCTGTTTTTT.

In this sample, this clonotype turned up a few times. J is TRBJ1-1 and V is TRBV20-1; no clear D. This CDR3 is built from 15 residues. Germline V gene sequence: CDR1 DFQATT, CDR2 SNEGSKA (reference sequence). Deletions cut 1 base from V and 0 bases from J, with 12 bases between. CDR3 sequence (DNA): TGCAGTGCTAGAGGTTGGCTCGGGTTGAACACTGAAGCTTTCTTT. Its translation is CSARGWLGLNTEAFF.

This chain joins TRBV6-2 or TRBV6-3 and TRBJ2-7; no clear D. The CDR3 has 15 residues. Germline assignment: CDR1 MNHEY and CDR2 SVGEGT. With 4 bases removed from V and 5 bases from J, the gap between germline ends came to 18 bases. CDR3 coding DNA: TGTGCCAGCAGTTTTGGAGCGCTTGAGTGGAACGAGCAGTACTTC. Translated: CASSFGALEWNEQYF.

This clonotype was observed a few times. V is TRBV7-9 and J is TRBJ2-1, with 11 bases fitting TRBD2. The CDR3 runs to 16 residues. Germline-derived CDR1 and CDR2 are SEHNR and FQNEAQ (reference sequence). With 5 bases clipped from V and 5 bases from J, the junction kept 8 bases outside the gene matches. The CDR3 DNA sequence: TGTGCCAGCAGCAGCCGTCTAGCGGGGGGTCACAATGAGCAGTTCTTC. Translated, it gives CASSSRLAGGHNEQFF. The full variable domain, with the rest looked up from reference TRBV7-9 and TRBJ2-1, is DTGVSQNPRHKITKRGQNVTFRCDPISEHNRLYWYRQTLGQGPEFLTYFQNEAQLEKSRLLSDRFSAERPKGSFSTLEIQRTEQGDSAMYLCASSSRLAGGHNEQFFGPGTRLTVL.

This clonotype was seen many times. The chain recombines TRBV29-1 with TRBJ2-1, with D possibly being TRBD1 (6 bases). Germline V gives CDR1 SQVTM, CDR2 ANQGSEA. Trimming left V 6 bases short and J 8 bases short, with 20 bases between. The CDR3 spans 14 residues. The CDR3 nucleotides are TGCAGCGTGGCTCAGCAGGGGCTGGGACATGAGCAGTTCTTC. It codes for CSVAQQGLGHEQFF.

DNA of the CDR3: TGTGCCAGCAGCGCTCGGACTAGCGGGGTAGTAGATACGCAGTATTTT. It yields the protein CASSARTSGVVDTQYF. The V and J genes are TRBV9 and TRBJ2-3, with 12 bases identical to TRBD2. Germline CDR1 is SGDLS and CDR2 is YYNGEE. The CDR3 runs to 16 residues. V was clipped by 3 bases and J by 5 bases; unmatched bases: 7.

This clonotype was counted at least ten times. The J gene is TRBJ2-3, the V gene TRBV10-3; 10 bases are a match to TRBD2. Germline assignment: CDR1 ENHRY and CDR2 SYGVKD. The trim removed 8 bases at V and 6 bases at J, leaving 26 bases unmatched. This CDR3 spans 20 amino acids. The CDR3 loop is CAIGSNVGLAGATPLDTQYF. The CDR3 bases are TGTGCCATCGGGTCCAACGTGGGGCTAGCGGGGGCCACTCCTCTCGATACGCAGTATTTT.

Ten or more counts support this clonotype. V and J are TRBV12-3 or TRBV12-4 and TRBJ2-7; D not certain. This CDR3 spans 12 amino acids. Trimming took off 3 bases at V and 6 bases at J, with 9 bases between the two ends. CDR3 sequence (DNA): TGTGCCAGCAGTTTTTTAGGATCCGAGCAGTACTTC. The encoded protein is CASSFLGSEQYF.

This clonotype was seen more than once but under ten times. V gene TRBV9 combines with J gene TRBJ2-2; no reliable D call. The V end lost 3 bases, the J end lost 3 bases, and 9 bases lay between the germline ends. CDR3 length equals 14 residues. Germline V gene lookup returns CDR1 SGDLS and CDR2 YYNGEE. CDR3 in amino acids: CASSEVEYTGELFF. For the CDR3, the DNA is TGTGCCAGCAGCGAGGTAGAGTACACCGGGGAGCTGTTTTTT.

This clonotype was observed a few times. This chain links TRBV3-1 with TRBJ1-4; tentative D call: TRBD1 (5 bases). Germline V gene lookup returns CDR1 LGHDT and CDR2 YNNKEL (reference sequence). V lost 2 bases to trimming and J lost 8 bases, with 12 bases between them. The CDR3 covers 14 residues. In DNA form, the CDR3 reads TGTGCCAGCAGCCAATTACAGGATGGAGAAAAACTGTTTTTT. Translation: CASSQLQDGEKLFF.

Ten or more counts support this clonotype. CDR3 DNA sequence: TGTGCCAGCAGTGATACTAGCGTTTCTGAGCAGTTCTTC. Translating it yields CASSDTSVSEQFF. The V call is TRBV6-4, the J call TRBJ2-1; 7 bases match TRBD2. The junction had 5 bases not matched to a gene; V was cut back by 3 bases and J by 9 bases. The CDR3 is 13 amino acids. The germline gives CDR1 MRHNA, CDR2 SNTAGT.

Note on this clonotype: Being one base from a much bigger clone, this may be a read error. V is TRBV27 and J is TRBJ2-5; 10 positions agree with TRBD2. This CDR3 region has 18 residues. Germline CDR1 MNHEY, CDR2 SMNVEV (reference sequence). The J segment lost 3 bases and the V segment lost 5 bases, leaving 15 bases of the junction unmatched. CDR3 loop: CASSGRGLAVFVKETQYF. CDR3 DNA: TGTGCCAGCAGTGGTCGAGGACTAGCGGTTTTTGTTAAAGAGACCCAGTACTTC.